The 5 T cell receptor beta chains presented below share a single source sample, sequenced in a study of CD8 T cells in Susac syndrome. With random hexamers, reverse transcription was performed on roughly 0.5 to 1 ug of RNA. TCRdb analysed the immunoSEQ multiplex PCR reads with MiXCR anew, one entry per CDR3 protein. This table has about 110,000 distinct CDR3 sequences, roughly 96% appearing once. The sample consisted of CD4+ T cells from PBMCs. These receptor sequences come from a human donor in good health.

The V call is TRBV3-1, the J call TRBJ1-5; no clear D gene. V was shortened by 3 bases and J by 7 bases, with 13 bases between the two germline ends. The V gene's germline CDR1 is LGHDT and CDR2 YNNKEL (reference sequence). This CDR3 region has 14 residues. CDR3 in DNA: TGTGCCAGCAGCCAGAAGAGCAGTGGGCAGCCCCAGCATTTT. Encoded protein: CASSQKSSGQPQHF.

The count of this clonotype is one. This CDR3 is CSVPDGRGETQYF. As DNA, the CDR3 is TGCAGCGTCCCTGACGGGAGGGGAGAGACCCAGTACTTC. The rearrangement uses TRBV29-1 and TRBJ2-5; 8 bases map to TRBD2. From germline, CDR1 is SQVTM and CDR2 ANQGSEA. This CDR3 is built from 13 residues. With V trimmed by 6 bases and J by 4 bases, 7 bases remained unmatched.

The chain is built from TRBV27 and TRBJ2-6; perhaps TRBD1 as D (6 bases). Trimming cost V 3 bases and J 0 bases, with 12 bases left between them. The length of the CDR3 is 17 residues. Germline CDR1 and CDR2: MNHEY and SMNVEV (reference sequence). This CDR3 is CASSFRGPPSGANVLTF. The DNA of the CDR3 is TGTGCCAGCAGTTTCAGGGGCCCCCCCTCTGGGGCCAACGTCCTGACTTTC.

V usage is TRBV3-1 and J usage is TRBJ2-5; 9 nucleotides agree with TRBD1. Germline lookup yields CDR1 LGHDT and CDR2 YNNKEL (reference sequence). This CDR3 contains 13 residues. The V segment lost 4 bases and the J segment 4 bases; nucleotides outside the gene matches: 1. In DNA, the CDR3 is TGTGCCAGCAGCCGGACAGGGGCAGAGACCCAGTACTTC. It specifies CASSRTGAETQYF.

J is TRBJ2-1 and V is TRBV5-6; no firm D call. CDR1 SGHDT and CDR2 YYEEEE come from the germline V gene. The CDR3 contains 11 residues. V lost 1 base and J 9 bases, leaving 5 bases between the germline ends. CDR3 protein: CASSLRTEQFF. The DNA for the CDR3 is TGTGCCAGCAGCTTGAGGACTGAGCAGTTCTTC. Full variable domain (missing parts from reference TRBV5-6 and TRBJ2-1): DAGVTQSPTHLIKTRGQQVTLRCSPKSGHDTVSWYQQALGQGPQFIFQYYEEEERQRGNFPDRFSGHQFPNYSSELNVNALLLGDSALYLCASSLRTEQFFGPGTRLTVL.